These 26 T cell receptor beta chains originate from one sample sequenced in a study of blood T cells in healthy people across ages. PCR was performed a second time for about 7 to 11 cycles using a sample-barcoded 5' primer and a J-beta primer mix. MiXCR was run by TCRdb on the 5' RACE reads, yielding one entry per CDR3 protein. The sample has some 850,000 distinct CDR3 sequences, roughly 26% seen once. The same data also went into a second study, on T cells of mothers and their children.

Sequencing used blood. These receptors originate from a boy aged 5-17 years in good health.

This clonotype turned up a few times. The CDR3 DNA is TGTGCCAGCAGTGATCGGGGGAGGTTAACCTACGAGCAGTACTTC. Its protein product is CASSDRGRLTYEQYF. V is TRBV6-1 and J is TRBJ2-7, with D maybe TRBD2 (6 bases). CDR3 length equals 15 residues. Germline V gene sequence: CDR1 MNHNS, CDR2 SASEGT. With 3 bases removed from V and 2 bases from J, the gap between germline ends came to 14 bases.

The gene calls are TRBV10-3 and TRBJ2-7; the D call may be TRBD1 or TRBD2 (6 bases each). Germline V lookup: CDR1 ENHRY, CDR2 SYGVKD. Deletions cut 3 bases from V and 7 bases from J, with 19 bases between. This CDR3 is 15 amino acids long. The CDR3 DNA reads TGTGCCATCAGTGAAAATCGAGGGGGACTCGGGGAGCAGTACTTC. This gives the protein CAISENRGGLGEQYF.

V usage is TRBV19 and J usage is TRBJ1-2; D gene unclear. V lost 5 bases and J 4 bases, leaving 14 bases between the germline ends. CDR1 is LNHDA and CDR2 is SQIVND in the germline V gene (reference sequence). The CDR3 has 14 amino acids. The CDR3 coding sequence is TGTGCCAGTAGTCCGAGTATGGGGAGCTATGGCTACACCTTC. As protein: CASSPSMGSYGYTF. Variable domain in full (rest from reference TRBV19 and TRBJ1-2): DGGITQSPKYLFRKEGQNVTLSCEQNLNHDAMYWYRQDPGQGLRLIYYSQIVNDFQKGDIAEGYSVSREKKESFPLTVTSAQKNPTAFYLCASSPSMGSYGYTFGSGTRLTVV.

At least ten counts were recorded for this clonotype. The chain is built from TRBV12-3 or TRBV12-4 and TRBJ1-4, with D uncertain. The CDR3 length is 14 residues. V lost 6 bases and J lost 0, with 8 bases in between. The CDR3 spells CASRGGPTNEKLFF. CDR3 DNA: TGTGCCAGCAGGGGAGGGCCAACTAATGAAAAACTGTTTTTT.

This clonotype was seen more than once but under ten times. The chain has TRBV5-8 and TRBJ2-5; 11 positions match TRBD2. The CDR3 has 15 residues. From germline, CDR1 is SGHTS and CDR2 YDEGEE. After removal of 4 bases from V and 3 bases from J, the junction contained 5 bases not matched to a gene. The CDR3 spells CASSTGTSGEETQYF. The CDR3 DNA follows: TGTGCCAGCAGCACCGGGACTAGCGGAGAAGAGACCCAGTACTTC. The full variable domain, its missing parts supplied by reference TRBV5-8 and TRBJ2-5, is EAGVTQSPTHLIKTRGQQATLRCSPISGHTSVYWYQQALGLGLQFLLWYDEGEERNRGNFPPRFSGRQFPNYSSELNVNALELEDSALYLCASSTGTSGEETQYFGPGTRLLVL.

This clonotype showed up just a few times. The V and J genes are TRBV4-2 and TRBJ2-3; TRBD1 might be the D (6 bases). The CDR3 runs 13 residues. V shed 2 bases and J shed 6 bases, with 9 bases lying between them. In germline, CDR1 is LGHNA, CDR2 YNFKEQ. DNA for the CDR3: TGTGCCAGCAGCCAACTACAGGGTGATACGCAGTATTTT. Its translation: CASSQLQGDTQYF.

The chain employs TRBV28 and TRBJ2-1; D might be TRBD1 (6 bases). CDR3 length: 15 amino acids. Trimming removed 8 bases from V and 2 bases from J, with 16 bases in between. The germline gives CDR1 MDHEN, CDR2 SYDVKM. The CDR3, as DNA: TGTGCCAGCCTTAAGGGGGAGCCGGCCTACAATGAGCAGTTCTTC. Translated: CASLKGEPAYNEQFF. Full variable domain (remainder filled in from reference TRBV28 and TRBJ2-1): DVKVTQSSRYLVKRTGEKVFLECVQDMDHENMFWYRQDPGLGLRLIYFSYDVKMKEKGDIPEGYSVSREKKERFSLILESASTNQTSMYLCASLKGEPAYNEQFFGPGTRLTVL.

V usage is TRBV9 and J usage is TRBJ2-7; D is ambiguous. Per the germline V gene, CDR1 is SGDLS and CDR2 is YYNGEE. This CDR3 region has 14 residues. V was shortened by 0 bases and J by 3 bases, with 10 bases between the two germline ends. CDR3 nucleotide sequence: TGTGCCAGCAGCGTAGATGCAAGGTTCTACGAGCAGTACTTC. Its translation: CASSVDARFYEQYF.

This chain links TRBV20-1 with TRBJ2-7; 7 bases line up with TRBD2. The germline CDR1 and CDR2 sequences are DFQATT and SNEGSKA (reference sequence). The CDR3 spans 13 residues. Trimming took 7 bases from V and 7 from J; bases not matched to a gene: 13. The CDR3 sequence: CSGRQSGTGEQYF. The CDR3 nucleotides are TGCAGTGGGCGGCAAAGCGGGACGGGTGAGCAGTACTTC.

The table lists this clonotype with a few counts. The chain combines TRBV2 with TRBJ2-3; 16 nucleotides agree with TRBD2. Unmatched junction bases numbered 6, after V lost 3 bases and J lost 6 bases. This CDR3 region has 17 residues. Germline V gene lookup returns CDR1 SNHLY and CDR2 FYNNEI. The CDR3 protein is CASSEQGLAGGLDTQYF. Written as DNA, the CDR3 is TGTGCCAGCAGTGAGCAGGGACTAGCGGGGGGGTTGGATACGCAGTATTTT.

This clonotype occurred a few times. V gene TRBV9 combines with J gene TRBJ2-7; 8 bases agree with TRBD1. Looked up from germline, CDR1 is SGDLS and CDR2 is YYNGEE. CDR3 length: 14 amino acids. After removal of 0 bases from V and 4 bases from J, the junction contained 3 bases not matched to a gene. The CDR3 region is CASSVGQGRYEQYF. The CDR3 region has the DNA TGTGCCAGCAGCGTAGGACAGGGGCGGTACGAGCAGTACTTC.

The chain's CDR3 is CASSLARGRTWYF. CDR3 in DNA: TGTGCCAGCAGCCTAGCCAGAGGTCGTACATGGTATTTT. This chain links TRBV12-3 or TRBV12-4 with TRBJ2-3; maybe TRBD2 (5 bases). CDR3 length equals 13 residues. Trimming took 6 bases from V and 14 from J, leaving 21 bases between them.

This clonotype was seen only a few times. The CDR3 nucleotides are TGTGCCAGCAGTTCTTCCGCCGCACCGGTTGAGCAGTTCTTC. Amino acids: CASSSSAAPVEQFF. V gene TRBV12-3 or TRBV12-4 combines with J gene TRBJ2-1; D remains unclear. Trimming removed 4 bases at V and 9 bases at J, with 16 bases between. The CDR3 totals 14 residues.

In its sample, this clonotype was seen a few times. CDR3 DNA: TGTGCCAGCAGCTTAGTCGGGACAGGGGTCAATGAGCAGTTCTTC. This codes for CASSLVGTGVNEQFF. This sequence joins TRBV11-3 and TRBJ2-1; 10 nucleotides line up with TRBD1. Looked up from germline, CDR1 is SGHNT and CDR2 is YENEEA. The CDR3 covers 15 residues. The trim removed 1 base at V and 6 bases at J, leaving 3 bases unmatched.

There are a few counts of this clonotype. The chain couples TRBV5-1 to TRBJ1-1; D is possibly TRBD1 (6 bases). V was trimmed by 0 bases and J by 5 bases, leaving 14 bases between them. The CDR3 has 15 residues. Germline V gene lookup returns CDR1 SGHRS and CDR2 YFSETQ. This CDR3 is CASSLVVGASTEAFF. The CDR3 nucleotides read TGCGCCAGCAGCTTGGTAGTGGGGGCGAGTACTGAAGCTTTCTTT.

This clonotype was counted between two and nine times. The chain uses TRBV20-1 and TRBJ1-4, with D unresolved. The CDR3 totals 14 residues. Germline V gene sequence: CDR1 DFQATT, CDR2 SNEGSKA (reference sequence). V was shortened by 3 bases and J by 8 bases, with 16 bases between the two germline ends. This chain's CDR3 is CSASKDRTREKLFF. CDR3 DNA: TGCAGTGCTAGTAAGGACCGAACCCGGGAAAAACTGTTTTTT.

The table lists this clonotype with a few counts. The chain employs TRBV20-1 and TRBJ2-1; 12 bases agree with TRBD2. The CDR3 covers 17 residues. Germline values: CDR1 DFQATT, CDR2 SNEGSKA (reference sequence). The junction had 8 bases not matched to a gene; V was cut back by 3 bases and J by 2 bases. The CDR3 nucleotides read TGCAGTGCTAGCCCCCTAGCGGGGGGGCCTCCCTACAATGAGCAGTTCTTC. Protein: CSASPLAGGPPYNEQFF.

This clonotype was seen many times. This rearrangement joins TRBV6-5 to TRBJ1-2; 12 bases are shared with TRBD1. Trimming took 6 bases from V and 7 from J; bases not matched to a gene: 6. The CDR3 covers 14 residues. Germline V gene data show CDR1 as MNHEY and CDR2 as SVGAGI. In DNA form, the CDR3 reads TGTGCCAGCAGACCGGGACAGGGGGCGGTTGGCTACACCTTC. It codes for CASRPGQGAVGYTF.

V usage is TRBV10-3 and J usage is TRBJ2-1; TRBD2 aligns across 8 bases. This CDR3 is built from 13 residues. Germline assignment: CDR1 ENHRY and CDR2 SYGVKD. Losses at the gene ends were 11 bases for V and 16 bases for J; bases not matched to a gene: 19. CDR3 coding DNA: TGTGCCTCAGGCCGGGGGGGCCCCAACCGAGCCTTCTTC. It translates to CASGRGGPNRAFF.

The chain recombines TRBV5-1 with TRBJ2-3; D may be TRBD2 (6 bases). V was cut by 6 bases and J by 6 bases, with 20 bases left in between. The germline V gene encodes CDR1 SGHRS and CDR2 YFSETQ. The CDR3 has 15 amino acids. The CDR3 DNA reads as TGCGCCAGCACCTTCTGGGACCCCGGAGGGGATACGCAGTATTTT. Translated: CASTFWDPGGDTQYF.

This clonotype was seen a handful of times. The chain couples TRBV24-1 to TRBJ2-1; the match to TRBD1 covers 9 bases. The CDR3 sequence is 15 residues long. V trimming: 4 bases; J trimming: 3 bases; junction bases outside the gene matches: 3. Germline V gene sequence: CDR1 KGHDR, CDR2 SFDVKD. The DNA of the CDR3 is TGTGCCACCAGTGACACGGGACAGGGCTACAATGAGCAGTTCTTC. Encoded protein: CATSDTGQGYNEQFF.

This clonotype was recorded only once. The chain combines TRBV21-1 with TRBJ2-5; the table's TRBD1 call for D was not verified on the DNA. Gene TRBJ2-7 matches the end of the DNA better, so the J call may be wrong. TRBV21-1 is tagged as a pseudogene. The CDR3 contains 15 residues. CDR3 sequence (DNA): TGTGCCAGCAGCAATAGTAGAGGGGTCGGGGGCGAGCAGTACTTC. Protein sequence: CASSNSRGVGGEQYF.

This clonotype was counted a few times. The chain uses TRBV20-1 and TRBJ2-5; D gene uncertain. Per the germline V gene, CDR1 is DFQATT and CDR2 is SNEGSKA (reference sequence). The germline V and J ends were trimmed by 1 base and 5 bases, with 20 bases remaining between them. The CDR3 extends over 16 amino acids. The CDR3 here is CSARVAEDPGAETQYF. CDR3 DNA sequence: TGCAGTGCTAGAGTCGCTGAAGATCCGGGCGCGGAGACCCAGTACTTC.

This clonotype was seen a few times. The CDR3 region has the DNA TGTGCCAGCTCAAACAGGGGCGAGAATTCACCCCTCCACTTT. Its protein is CASSNRGENSPLHF. The chain has TRBV18 and TRBJ1-6; TRBD1 matches at 7 bases. V was pared by 5 bases and J by 7 bases, with 5 bases of the junction left unmatched. Looked up from germline, CDR1 is KGHSH and CDR2 is LQKENI. The CDR3 is 14 amino acids.

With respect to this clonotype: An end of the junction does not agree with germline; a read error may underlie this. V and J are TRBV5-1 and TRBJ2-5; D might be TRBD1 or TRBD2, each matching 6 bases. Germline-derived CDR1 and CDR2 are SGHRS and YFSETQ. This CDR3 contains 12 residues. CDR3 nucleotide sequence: TGCGCCAGCAGCCCGGAGGGGGGTATTGGGCTCTTC. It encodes CASSPEGGIGLF.

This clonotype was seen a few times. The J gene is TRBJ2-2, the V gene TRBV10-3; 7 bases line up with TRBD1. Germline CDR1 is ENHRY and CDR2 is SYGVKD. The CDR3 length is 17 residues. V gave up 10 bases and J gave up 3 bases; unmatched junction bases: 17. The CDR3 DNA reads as TGTGCCACCACCAACTTCGACAGGGATGATGACACCGGGGAGCTGTTTTTT. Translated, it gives CATTNFDRDDDTGELFF.